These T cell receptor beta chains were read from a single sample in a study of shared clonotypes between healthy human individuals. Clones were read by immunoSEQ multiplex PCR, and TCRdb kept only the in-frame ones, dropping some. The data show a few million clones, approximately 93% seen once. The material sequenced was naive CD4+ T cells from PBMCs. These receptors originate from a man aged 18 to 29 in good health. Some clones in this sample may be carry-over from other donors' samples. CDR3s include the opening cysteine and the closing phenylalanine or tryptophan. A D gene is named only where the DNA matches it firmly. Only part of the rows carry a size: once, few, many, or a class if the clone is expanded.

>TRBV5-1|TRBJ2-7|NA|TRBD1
CASSMGQGAYEQYF
TGCGCCAGCAGCATGGGACAGGGAGCCTACGAGCAGTACTTC
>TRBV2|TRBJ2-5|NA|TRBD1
CASSRDSGQETQYF
TGTGCCAGCAGCAGGGACAGTGGGCAAGAGACCCAGTACTTC
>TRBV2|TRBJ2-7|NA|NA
CASSVVGAADYEQYF
TGTGCCAGCAGTGTGGTCGGAGCGGCTGACTACGAGCAGTACTTC
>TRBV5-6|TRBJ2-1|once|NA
CASSWAAGLGEQFF
TGTGCCAGCAGCTGGGCTGCGGGGCTGGGTGAGCAGTTCTTC
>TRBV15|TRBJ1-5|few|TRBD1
CATGRTGLRAQHF
TGTGCCACCGGTAGGACAGGGCTTAGGGCCCAGCATTTT
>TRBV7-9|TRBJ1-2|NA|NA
CASSLGAAGYTF
TGTGCCAGCAGCTTAGGTGCAGCTGGCTACACCTTC
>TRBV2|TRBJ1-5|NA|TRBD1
CASSGQGIGQPQHF
TGTGCCAGCAGCGGACAGGGGATAGGTCAGCCCCAGCATTTT
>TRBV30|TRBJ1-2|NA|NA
CAWDDGNYGYTF
TGTGCCTGGGACGACGGAAACTATGGCTACACCTTC
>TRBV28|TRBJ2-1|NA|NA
CASSIGGASYNEQFF
TGTGCCAGCAGTATCGGGGGCGCATCCTACAATGAGCAGTTCTTC
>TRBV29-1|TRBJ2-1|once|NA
CSVERRISYNEQFF
TGCAGCGTTGAAAGACGAATATCCTACAATGAGCAGTTCTTC
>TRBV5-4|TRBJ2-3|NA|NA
CASSFSGGTDTQYF
TGTGCCAGCAGCTTCTCTGGGGGCACAGATACGCAGTATTTT
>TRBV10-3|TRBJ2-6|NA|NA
CAISESWPPTENSGANVLTF
TGTGCCATCAGTGAGTCGTGGCCCCCGACAGAGAACTCTGGGGCCAACGTCCTGACTTTC
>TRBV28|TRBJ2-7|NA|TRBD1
CASGTGGSYEQYF
TGTGCCAGCGGGACAGGGGGGTCCTACGAGCAGTACTTC
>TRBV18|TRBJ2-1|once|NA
CASSPPAGEQFF
TGTGCCAGCTCACCACCGGCCGGAGAGCAGTTCTTC
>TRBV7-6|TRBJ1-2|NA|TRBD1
CASSSGQGASGYTF
TGTGCCAGCAGCTCCGGACAGGGGGCTAGTGGCTACACCTTC
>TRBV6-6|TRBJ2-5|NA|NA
CASSHLVETQYF
TGTGCCAGCAGTCACCTGGTCGAGACCCAGTACTTC
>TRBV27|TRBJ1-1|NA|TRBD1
CASSLKVGTANTEAFF
TGTGCCAGCAGTTTAAAAGTCGGGACAGCCAACACTGAAGCTTTCTTT
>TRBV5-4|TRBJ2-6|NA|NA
CASMVSGAGANVLTF
TGTGCCAGCATGGTTTCGGGGGCTGGGGCCAACGTCCTGACTTTC
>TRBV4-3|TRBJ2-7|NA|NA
CASSRGPSYEQYF
TGCGCCAGCAGCCGAGGACCATCCTACGAGCAGTACTTC
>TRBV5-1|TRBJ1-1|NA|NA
CASSSTGNTEAFF
TGCGCCAGCAGCTCCACAGGGAACACTGAAGCTTTCTTT
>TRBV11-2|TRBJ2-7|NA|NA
CASSLVSAFDEQYF
TGTGCCAGCAGCTTAGTGTCGGCCTTTGACGAGCAGTACTTC
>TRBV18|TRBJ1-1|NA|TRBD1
CASSSRVRTGETEAFF
TGTGCCAGCTCATCACGAGTTCGGACAGGAGAGACTGAAGCTTTCTTT
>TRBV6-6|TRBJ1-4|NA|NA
CASSLRDRRLFF
TGTGCCAGCAGCCTCAGGGATCGGCGGCTGTTTTTT
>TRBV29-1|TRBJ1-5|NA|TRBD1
CSVEVQGGQPQHF
TGCAGCGTTGAAGTGCAGGGGGGACAGCCCCAGCATTTT
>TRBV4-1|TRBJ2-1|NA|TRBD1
CASSHPDRGMIDEQFF
TGCGCCAGCAGCCACCCGGACAGGGGGATGATCGATGAGCAGTTCTTC
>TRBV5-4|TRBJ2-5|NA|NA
CASSLVTVQETQYF
TGTGCCAGCAGCTTGGTAACAGTCCAAGAGACCCAGTACTTC
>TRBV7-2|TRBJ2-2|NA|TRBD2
CASSLGLASNTGELFF
TGTGCCAGCAGCTTAGGACTAGCCTCGAACACCGGGGAGCTGTTTTTT
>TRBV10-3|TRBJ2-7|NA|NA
CAISASGVYEQYF
TGTGCCATCAGTGCAAGCGGAGTCTACGAGCAGTACTTC
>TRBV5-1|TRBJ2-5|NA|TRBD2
CASSLYGTSGQETQYF
TGCGCCAGCAGCCTCTACGGGACTAGCGGCCAAGAGACCCAGTACTTC